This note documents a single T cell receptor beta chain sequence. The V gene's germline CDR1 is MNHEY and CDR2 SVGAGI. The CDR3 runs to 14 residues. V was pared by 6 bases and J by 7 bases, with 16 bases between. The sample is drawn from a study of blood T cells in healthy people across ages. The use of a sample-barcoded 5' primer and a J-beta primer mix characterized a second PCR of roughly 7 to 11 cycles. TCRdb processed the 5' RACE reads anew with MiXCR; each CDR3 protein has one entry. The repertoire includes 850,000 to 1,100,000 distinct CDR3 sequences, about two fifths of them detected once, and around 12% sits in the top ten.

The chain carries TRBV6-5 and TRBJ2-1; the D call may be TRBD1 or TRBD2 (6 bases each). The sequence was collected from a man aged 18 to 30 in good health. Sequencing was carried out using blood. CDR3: CASRQGGPGNEQFF. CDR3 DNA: TGTGCCAGCAGACAAGGGGGGCCAGGGAATGAGCAGTTCTTC.